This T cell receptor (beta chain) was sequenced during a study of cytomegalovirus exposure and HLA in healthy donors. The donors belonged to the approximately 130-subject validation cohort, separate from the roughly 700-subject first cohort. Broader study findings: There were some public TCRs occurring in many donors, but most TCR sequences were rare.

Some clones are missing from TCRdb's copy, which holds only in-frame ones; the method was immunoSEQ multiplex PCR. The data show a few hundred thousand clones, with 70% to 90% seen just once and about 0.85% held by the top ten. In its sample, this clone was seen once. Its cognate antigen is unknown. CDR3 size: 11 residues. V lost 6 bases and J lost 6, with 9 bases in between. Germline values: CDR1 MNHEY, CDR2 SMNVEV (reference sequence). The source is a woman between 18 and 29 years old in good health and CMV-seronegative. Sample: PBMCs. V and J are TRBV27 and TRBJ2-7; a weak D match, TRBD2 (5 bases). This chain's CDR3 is CASRRGREQYF. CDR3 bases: TGTGCCAGCAGAAGAGGGCGCGAGCAGTACTTC.